Each of the 21 T cell receptor beta chains below was sequenced from the same sample in a study of OX40 agonist ivuxolimab in advanced cancers. Libraries were prepared by immunoSEQ multiplex PCR; TCRdb keeps only in-frame clonotypes and omits some of them. The table records roughly 77,000 clones, roughly 90% of them present only once. The material was CD4+ or CD8+ T cells sorted from blood, obtained in a trial of the OX40 agonist ivuxolimab. These receptors were collected from an adult with an advanced solid tumor such as melanoma, head and neck, liver or kidney cancer.

The rearrangement joins TRBV7-2 to TRBJ1-2; no firm D call. The CDR3 extends over 13 amino acids. Germline V gene lookup returns CDR1 SGHTA and CDR2 FQGNSA. Trimming removed 5 bases at V and 9 bases at J, with 16 bases between. Here the CDR3 reads CASSPGAQERYTF. The CDR3 DNA follows: TGTGCCAGCAGCCCAGGCGCCCAGGAGCGCTACACCTTC. The complete variable domain, with remaining parts taken from reference TRBV7-2 and TRBJ1-2, reads GAGVSQSPSNKVTEKGKDVELRCDPISGHTALYWYRQSLGQGLEFLIYFQGNSAPDKSGLPSDRFSAERTGGSVSTLTIQRTQQEDSAVYLCASSPGAQERYTFGSGTRLTVV.

The chain has TRBV15 and TRBJ1-3, with 11 bases lining up with TRBD1. J was trimmed by 4 bases and V by 2 bases; bases with no gene match: 4. Germline CDR1 reads LNHNV; CDR2 reads YYDKDF (reference sequence). The CDR3 covers 16 residues. The CDR3 here is CATSRRTGGEGNTIYF. The CDR3 DNA reads TGTGCCACCAGCAGACGGACAGGGGGCGAAGGAAACACCATATATTTT.

The chain joins TRBV19 to TRBJ1-4, with unresolved D. The CDR3 runs 14 residues. Per germline, CDR1 LNHDA and CDR2 SQIVND (reference sequence). V was shortened by 5 bases and J by 7 bases, with 14 bases between the two germline ends. This CDR3 is CASSVVFLGEKLFF. The CDR3 nucleotides read TGTGCCAGTAGTGTTGTCTTTTTAGGTGAAAAACTGTTTTTT. Looking up the rest from reference TRBV19 and TRBJ1-4 gives the full variable domain: DGGITQSPKYLFRKEGQNVTLSCEQNLNHDAMYWYRQDPGQGLRLIYYSQIVNDFQKGDIAEGYSVSREKKESFPLTVTSAQKNPTAFYLCASSVVFLGEKLFFGSGTQLSVL.

The genes are TRBV30 and TRBJ1-5; D unclear. This CDR3 spans 13 amino acids. Germline CDR1 reads GTSNPN; CDR2 reads SVGIG (reference sequence). With 2 bases removed from V and 5 bases from J, the gap between germline ends came to 10 bases. CDR3 bases: TGTGCCTGGAGTTCGGGATTTTATCAGCCCCAGCATTTT. Its protein is CAWSSGFYQPQHF.

The chain has TRBV19 and TRBJ1-5; D remains ambiguous. Germline values: CDR1 LNHDA, CDR2 SQIVND (reference sequence). The CDR3 covers 13 residues. With 5 bases removed from V and 5 bases from J, the gap between germline ends came to 10 bases. The CDR3 DNA sequence: TGTGCCAGTAGTCCCGGCCTTTATCAGCCCCAGCATTTT. Encoded protein: CASSPGLYQPQHF. The full variable domain, rest sourced from reference TRBV19 and TRBJ1-5, is DGGITQSPKYLFRKEGQNVTLSCEQNLNHDAMYWYRQDPGQGLRLIYYSQIVNDFQKGDIAEGYSVSREKKESFPLTVTSAQKNPTAFYLCASSPGLYQPQHFGDGTRLSIL.

The V gene is TRBV25-1, the J gene TRBJ1-4; D ambiguous. The CDR3 covers 16 residues. CDR1 and CDR2 (germline): MGHDK, SYGVNS. V was pared by 6 bases and J by 0 bases, with 14 bases between. CDR3 nucleotide sequence: TGTGCCAGCAGGTTTAGACTCCGAACAACTAATGAAAAACTGTTTTTT. Its translation: CASRFRLRTTNEKLFF.

V is TRBV9 and J is TRBJ2-5, with D perhaps assigned TRBD1 or TRBD2 (5 bases each). Germline values: CDR1 SGDLS, CDR2 YYNGEE. Trimming took off 4 bases at V and 7 bases at J, with 23 bases between the two ends. The CDR3 runs 16 residues. The CDR3 nucleotides read TGTGCCAGCAGCCCACAAGTGTCGGGGCGCGGAGGGACCCAGTACTTC. Encoded protein: CASSPQVSGRGGTQYF.

This clone is labeled as medium-sized. The J gene is TRBJ1-4, the V gene TRBV13; D is unclear. Trimming took off 4 bases at V and 8 bases at J, with 14 bases between the two ends. This CDR3 is 14 amino acids long. Germline V gene lookup returns CDR1 PRHDT and CDR2 FYEKMQ (reference sequence). CDR3 bases: TGTGCCAGCAGCTCTCGGACCTATGGGGAAAAACTGTTTTTT. This codes for CASSSRTYGEKLFF.

This clone has only one observation. V gene TRBV6-1 combines with J gene TRBJ1-3; a possible D gene is TRBD1 (5 bases). Trimming removed 8 bases from V and 4 bases from J, with 18 bases in between. Germline lookup yields CDR1 MNHNS and CDR2 SASEGT. The CDR3 length is 15 residues. CDR3 amino acids: CASGRDSPRGNTIYF. CDR3 bases: TGTGCCAGCGGTAGGGACTCCCCCAGAGGAAACACCATATATTTT.

This chain joins TRBV30 and TRBJ1-2, with D perhaps matching TRBD1 (6 bases). This CDR3 is 15 amino acids long. The germline V gene encodes CDR1 GTSNPN and CDR2 SVGIG (reference sequence). V gave up 2 bases and J gave up 3 bases, with 16 bases separating them. CDR3 DNA sequence: TGTGCCTGGAGTACCCCGGGGGGGGCGTACTATGGCTACACCTTC. This translates into CAWSTPGGAYYGYTF.

The chain carries TRBV5-4 and TRBJ1-1; 7 bases line up with TRBD1. J gave up 4 bases and V 0 bases, and 3 bases lay outside the gene matches. The germline gives CDR1 SGHNT, CDR2 YYREEE (reference sequence). This CDR3 comprises 14 residues. CDR3 in amino acids: CASSLGGQSTEAFF. CDR3 bases: TGTGCCAGCAGCTTGGGGGGACAGAGCACTGAAGCTTTCTTT.

V and J are TRBV6-1 and TRBJ1-5; TRBD1 might be the D (5 bases). The CDR3 has 13 amino acids. Trimming took off 5 bases at V and 5 bases at J, with 10 bases between the two ends. Germline V gene lookup returns CDR1 MNHNS and CDR2 SASEGT. The CDR3 loop reads CASSRQPDQPQHF. The DNA of the CDR3 is TGTGCCAGCAGTAGACAGCCTGATCAGCCCCAGCATTTT.

The chain couples TRBV25-1 to TRBJ2-3; weak D call: TRBD1 (5 bases). CDR1 is MGHDK, CDR2 SYGVNS, per germline. V was pared by 4 bases and J by 3 bases, with 8 bases between. The CDR3 runs to 13 residues. This chain's CDR3 is CASSAQGTDTQYF. In DNA form, the CDR3 reads TGTGCCAGCAGTGCCCAGGGAACAGATACGCAGTATTTT.

This clone appeared once. At the DNA level, this CDR3 is encoded by other sequences in the same sample as well. This chain joins TRBV5-1 and TRBJ2-3; D gene ambiguous. Germline-derived CDR1 and CDR2 are SGHRS and YFSETQ. V was cut by 0 bases and J by 3 bases, with 5 bases left in between. The CDR3 has 13 amino acids. In DNA, the CDR3 is TGCGCCAGCAGCTTGGGTTCTACAGATACGCAGTATTTT. This sequence encodes CASSLGSTDTQYF. Filled out from reference TRBV5-1 and TRBJ2-3, the complete variable domain reads KAGVTQTPRYLIKTRGQQVTLSCSPISGHRSVSWYQQTPGQGLQFLFEYFSETQRNKGNFPGRFSGRQFSNSRSEMNVSTLELGDSALYLCASSLGSTDTQYFGPGTRLTVL.

The V call is TRBV7-6, the J call TRBJ2-7; 11 bases are a match to TRBD2. V shed 3 bases, J shed 3 bases, and the junction held 1 base outside the gene matches. The CDR3 loop spans 14 amino acids. Germline CDR1 SGHVS, CDR2 FNYEAQ. The CDR3 loop is CASSFGTSGYEQYF. DNA of the CDR3: TGTGCCAGCAGCTTCGGGACTAGCGGCTACGAGCAGTACTTC.

The chain uses TRBV19 and TRBJ1-5; D is ambiguous. The CDR3 sequence is 14 residues long. The V end was cut by 5 bases, the J end by 2 bases, with 10 bases between. Germline assignment: CDR1 LNHDA and CDR2 SQIVND (reference sequence). This CDR3 reads CASSPPHGNQPQHF. DNA for the CDR3: TGTGCCAGTAGTCCCCCCCATGGCAATCAGCCCCAGCATTTT.

The V gene is TRBV27, the J gene TRBJ2-7; D is possibly TRBD2 (5 bases). Per germline, CDR1 MNHEY and CDR2 SMNVEV (reference sequence). V dropped 5 bases and J dropped 0 bases, with 14 bases sitting between them. This CDR3 region has 15 residues. Here the CDR3 DNA reads TGTGCCAGCAGTCCCCCTGGGAGCAACTCCTACGAGCAGTACTTC. Encoded protein: CASSPPGSNSYEQYF.

The chain employs TRBV16 and TRBJ2-5; a weak D match, TRBD2 (6 bases). Trimming took 3 bases from V and 5 from J, leaving 7 bases between them. The CDR3 has 12 residues. The germline V gene encodes CDR1 KGHSY and CDR2 FQNENV. DNA for the CDR3: TGTGCCAGCAGCCACCGGGGGGAGACCCAGTACTTC. This encodes CASSHRGETQYF.

This clone has only one observation. The rearrangement uses TRBV5-1 and TRBJ1-4; D is uncertain. Trimming took off 1 base at V and 8 bases at J, with 9 bases between the two ends. CDR3 length: 13 residues. Germline CDR1 and CDR2: SGHRS and YFSETQ. CDR3 protein: CASSLSGAEKLFF. The CDR3 DNA sequence: TGCGCCAGCAGCTTGAGTGGCGCCGAAAAACTGTTTTTT.

The V call is TRBV5-1, the J call TRBJ2-3; the D call may be TRBD1 or TRBD2 (5 bases each). CDR1 SGHRS and CDR2 YFSETQ come from the germline V gene. V was trimmed by 0 bases and J by 3 bases, leaving 11 bases between them. This CDR3 comprises 15 residues. CDR3 region: CASSLGGVATDTQYF. CDR3 sequence (DNA): TGCGCCAGCAGCTTGGGAGGGGTCGCGACAGATACGCAGTATTTT.

The chain employs TRBV18 and TRBJ1-3, with 7 bases aligning to TRBD1. V gave up 3 bases and J gave up 4 bases; unmatched junction bases: 9. CDR1 is KGHSH, CDR2 LQKENI, per germline. CDR3 size: 16 residues. CDR3 amino acids: CASSPLQGTRGNTIYF. In nucleotides, the CDR3 is TGTGCCAGCTCACCGCTACAGGGGACGAGAGGAAACACCATATATTTT.